These T cell receptor beta chains were read from a single sample in a study of radiation and T cells in renal cell carcinoma. Sequencing used immunoSEQ multiplex PCR; TCRdb keeps in-frame clones, though not all of them. The sample lists 150,000 or so clones, about 85% seen once, with about 4% in the top ten. Here the sequenced sample was blood, taken from a patient whose treatment included radiotherapy and nephrectomy. The origin of the receptors is a woman between 65 and 79 years old with renal cell carcinoma. Each CDR3 is given with its conserved first and last residue. D genes are given only for firm matches. Some rows have no size entry. The others give once, few or many, or a class for an expanded clone.

DNA	CDR3	V	J	D	size
TGTGCCAGCAGCCCTAATGAGGGGCTGAACACTGAAGCTTTCTTT	CASSPNEGLNTEAFF	TRBV7-9	TRBJ1-1	.	once
TGTGCCAGCAGCATAGGGGATTCTAACTATGGCTACACCTTC	CASSIGDSNYGYTF	TRBV5-5	TRBJ1-2	.	.
TGTGCCAGCAGCCAATCTGCGAACACCGGGGAGCTGTTTTTT	CASSQSANTGELFF	TRBV16	TRBJ2-2	.	.
TGTGCCAGCAGCTCAGGGAAAGTCACAGATACGCAGTATTTT	CASSSGKVTDTQYF	TRBV7-9	TRBJ2-3	.	.
TGTGCCATCAGGCAGCCACTTTCTGGCGGGGAGCTGTTTTTT	CAIRQPLSGGELFF	TRBV10-3	TRBJ2-2	.	.
TGTGCCAGCTCACCACCTTCCGGGGGGAAGCAAGAGACCCAGTACTTC	CASSPPSGGKQETQYF	TRBV18	TRBJ2-5	TRBD2	.
TGTGCCAGCAGCCCTCCGGGCAATGAGCAGTTCTTC	CASSPPGNEQFF	TRBV7-9	TRBJ2-1	.	.
TGTGCCAGCACCGACATGAATTCACCCCTCCACTTT	CASTDMNSPLHF	TRBV28	TRBJ1-6	.	few
TGTGCCAGCAGCTTAGCGGCTAGCGGATCCTACAATGAGCAGTTCTTC	CASSLAASGSYNEQFF	TRBV7-2	TRBJ2-1	TRBD2	.
TGTGCCAGTACCACAACCGGGGAGATCTATGGCTACACCTTC	CASTTTGEIYGYTF	TRBV19	TRBJ1-2	.	.
TGTGCCAGTAGTACCGGACAGGTCCGCAATCAGCCCCAGCATTTT	CASSTGQVRNQPQHF	TRBV19	TRBJ1-5	TRBD1	once
TGTGCCAGCAGTGCTCATCGGACAGGGGAAGGCTACACCTTC	CASSAHRTGEGYTF	TRBV6-1	TRBJ1-2	TRBD1	.
TGTGCCAGTAGGGAAGAGACCCAGTACTTC	CASREETQYF	TRBV19	TRBJ2-5	.	once
TGTGCCAGCAGCTTAGAACCCCCCAGGGACAGGAATGAGCAGTTCTTC	CASSLEPPRDRNEQFF	TRBV11-2	TRBJ2-1	TRBD1	once
TGTGCCAGCAGTCAGGGTCTGAACACAGATACGCAGTATTTT	CASSQGLNTDTQYF	TRBV6-5	TRBJ2-3	.	.
TGTGCCTGGGATTCCGGGACGGACCTCTATGGCTACACCTTC	CAWDSGTDLYGYTF	TRBV30	TRBJ1-2	.	.
TGTGCCACCCGGGACTCGCTCTCTGGAAACACCATATATTTT	CATRDSLSGNTIYF	TRBV19	TRBJ1-3	.	.
TGTGCCAGCAGCTTAGGTGGACAGAATCAGCCCCAGCATTTT	CASSLGGQNQPQHF	TRBV7-9	TRBJ1-5	.	.
TGTGCCAGTAGTAAAAGGGTGGAGACTGAAGCTTTCTTT	CASSKRVETEAFF	TRBV19	TRBJ1-1	.	.
TGTGCCAGCAGCGTAGTAGGGCGGGGGACGAATGAGCAGTTCTTC	CASSVVGRGTNEQFF	TRBV9	TRBJ2-1	TRBD2	.
TGTGCCTGGAGACCAGGGGTGGGTAACTATGGCTACACCTTC	CAWRPGVGNYGYTF	TRBV30	TRBJ1-2	.	.
TGTGCCACGCTTCACAGGGATGGCTACACCTTC	CATLHRDGYTF	TRBV19	TRBJ1-2	.	.
TGTGCCAGTAGTGTTTTCGTTCCTTCAGGGGGCGTGGGGTACAATGAGCAGTTCTTC	CASSVFVPSGGVGYNEQFF	TRBV19	TRBJ2-1	TRBD1	.
TGTGCAAGTCGCCCCGCGACAGGGGAAGAAGGTCAGCCCCAGCATTTT	CASRPATGEEGQPQHF	TRBV12-2	TRBJ1-5	.	.
TGCAGCGTTGACGGGCGGAACTATGGCTACACCTTC	CSVDGRNYGYTF	TRBV29-1	TRBJ1-2	.	.
TGTGCCAGCAACCGGGACAGGGACTCCTACGAGCAGTACTTC	CASNRDRDSYEQYF	TRBV6-1	TRBJ2-7	TRBD1	once
TGTGCCAGTAGTTCCGGGACAGGGCGGAATGAGCAGTTCTTC	CASSSGTGRNEQFF	TRBV19	TRBJ2-1	TRBD1	.
TGTGCCAGCAGTGAAGGAGGACTAGAAGAGACCCAGTACTTC	CASSEGGLEETQYF	TRBV25-1	TRBJ2-5	TRBD2	.
TGCAGTGCTCGGGGACAGCACGAAGCTTTCTTT	CSARGQHEAFF	TRBV20-1	TRBJ1-1	TRBD1	.
TGTGCCAGCAGCCAAGAAAAAGGGGCGAACACTGAAGCTTTCTTT	CASSQEKGANTEAFF	TRBV4-2	TRBJ1-1	.	.
TGTGCCAGCAGCCCCCCCGTAAGGTTGGGAGAGACCCAGTACTTC	CASSPPVRLGETQYF	TRBV7-9	TRBJ2-5	.	.
TGTGCCAGCAGCTTGGTAGCTAGTTATGAGCAGTTCTTC	CASSLVASYEQFF	TRBV5-6	TRBJ2-1	.	once
TGTGCCAGCAGCGTAGGTGGCAGCGCTAACTATGGCTACACCTTC	CASSVGGSANYGYTF	TRBV9	TRBJ1-2	.	.
TGTGCCAGCAGTTTACTTATCCCGGGGACGGGTGGCTACACCTTC	CASSLLIPGTGGYTF	TRBV28	TRBJ1-2	.	.
TGTGCCAGCAGCGTAGGGACAGGTTCCAACGAGCAGTACTTC	CASSVGTGSNEQYF	TRBV9	TRBJ2-7	TRBD1	.
TGTGCCAGTAGCGACACCGGGACTAGTAAGTTCTTC	CASSDTGTSKFF	TRBV19	TRBJ2-1	TRBD2	.
TGTGCCAGCAGTCGGGACGGGCTCAATCAGCCCCAGCATTTT	CASSRDGLNQPQHF	TRBV9	TRBJ1-5	.	.
TGTGCCAGCACCGCCCCGGGACAGTTTTACGAGCAGTACTTC	CASTAPGQFYEQYF	TRBV6-5	TRBJ2-7	TRBD1	.
TGTGCCTGGAGTTTAATACGAGGGGCTTTCTTT	CAWSLIRGAFF	TRBV30	TRBJ1-1	.	once
TGTGCCAGCAGCCGGACAGGGGGCGAGACCCAGTACTTC	CASSRTGGETQYF	TRBV11-3	TRBJ2-5	TRBD1	.
TGTGCCAGCAGCGTAGCGGCGGCTGTTCAATACAATGAGCAGTTCTTC	CASSVAAAVQYNEQFF	TRBV9	TRBJ2-1	.	once